Presented here are 9 T cell receptor beta chains from one specimen sequenced in a study of control samples from healthy donors and cancer patients (dated by TCRdb to 2018 to 2021). The library was obtained by the immunoSEQ multiplex PCR assay. TCRdb carries this immuneACCESS record with in-frame sequences only. Its versions omit some clonotypes, under half of them owing to an unresolved V gene in the studies checked, with the rest unexplained. This sample is represented by about 30,000 clones; 90% to 95% of them were singletons. In total, the top ten clones hold less than 15% of the sample. Source material: PBMCs. These TCRs come from a man aged 50 or older with lung cancer.

V gene TRBV12-3 or TRBV12-4 combines with J gene TRBJ2-3; weak D call: TRBD1 (5 bases). This CDR3 has 13 amino acids. V lost 3 bases and J 2 bases, leaving 6 bases between the germline ends. In DNA, the CDR3 is TGTGCCAGCAGTTTCAGGGTCACAGATACGCAGTATTTT. This sequence encodes CASSFRVTDTQYF.

CDR3 nucleotide sequence: TGTGCCATCAGTCGGGACAGTTGGACTGAAGCTTTCTTT. It translates to CAISRDSWTEAFF. The rearrangement links TRBV10-3 to TRBJ1-1; 7 nucleotides align to TRBD1. Germline V CDR1 and CDR2: ENHRY, SYGVKD. This CDR3 is 13 amino acids long. Losses at the gene ends were 5 bases for V and 5 bases for J; bases not matched to a gene: 5.

V is TRBV20-1 and J is TRBJ1-2; 8 nucleotides agree with TRBD1. This CDR3 is 14 amino acids long. The junction had 11 bases not matched to a gene; V was cut back by 3 bases and J by 8 bases. In germline, CDR1 is DFQATT, CDR2 SNEGSKA (reference sequence). The CDR3 reads CSASKDTGGWGYTF. CDR3 coding DNA: TGCAGTGCTAGTAAAGACACAGGGGGTTGGGGCTACACCTTC.

The rearrangement links TRBV2 to TRBJ1-3, with D uncertain. The V and J ends lost 3 bases and 2 bases respectively, with 8 bases between them. The CDR3 runs to 14 residues. CDR1 and CDR2 (germline): SNHLY, FYNNEI. DNA for the CDR3: TGTGCCAGCAGTGATATGTCGCCTGGAAACACCATATATTTT. It codes for CASSDMSPGNTIYF. The whole variable domain, filled in from reference TRBV2 and TRBJ1-3, reads EPEVTQTPSHQVTQMGQEVILRCVPISNHLYFYWYRQILGQKVEFLVSFYNNEISEKSEIFDDQFSVERPDGSNFTLKIRSTKLEDSAMYFCASSDMSPGNTIYFGEGSWLTVV.

This chain connects TRBV2 to TRBJ1-2; D remains unclear. This CDR3 spans 13 amino acids. Trimming stripped 6 bases from V and 4 bases from J, with 12 bases between. The germline CDR1 and CDR2 sequences are SNHLY and FYNNEI. In DNA form, the CDR3 reads TGTGCCAGCAGCGCTGAGACGGGCTATGGCTACACCTTC. Protein: CASSAETGYGYTF.

CDR3 in DNA: TGTGCCAGCAGCTATACAGGGAATTCACCCCTCCACTTT. Residues: CASSYTGNSPLHF. The chain carries TRBV6-5 and TRBJ1-6; TRBD1 might be the D (6 bases). V was trimmed by 6 bases and J by 7 bases, leaving 10 bases between them. The germline CDR1 and CDR2 sequences are MNHEY and SVGAGI. There are 13 residues in the CDR3.

This clone was detected only once. The chain carries TRBV11-2 and TRBJ2-1, with 9 bases lining up with TRBD2. The CDR3 consists of 17 residues. V shed 2 bases, J shed 3 bases, and the junction held 8 bases outside the gene matches. Germline CDR1 is SGHAT and CDR2 is FQNNGV. CDR3 protein: CASSLSLAGVHYNEQFF. DNA for the CDR3: TGTGCCAGCAGCTTATCTTTAGCGGGGGTCCACTACAATGAGCAGTTCTTC.

This clone is a singleton in its sample. This chain links TRBV9 with TRBJ2-1; TRBD2 matches at 9 bases. V lost 1 base, J lost 5 bases, and 4 bases stayed unmatched. This CDR3 is built from 15 residues. Germline-derived CDR1 and CDR2 are SGDLS and YYNGEE. CDR3 nucleotide sequence: TGTGCCAGCAGCGTACGGACTAGCGATAACAATGAGCAGTTCTTC. Translation: CASSVRTSDNNEQFF.

The genes are TRBV5-8 and TRBJ2-2; D gene ambiguous. The CDR3 is made up of 16 amino acids. The germline V gene encodes CDR1 SGHTS and CDR2 YDEGEE. V dropped 4 bases and J dropped 5 bases, with 18 bases sitting between them. The CDR3 nucleotides read TGTGCCAGCAGCCAATTAAGTAGGGTAGAGACCGGGGAGCTGTTTTTT. Protein: CASSQLSRVETGELFF.